The clone carrying this T cell receptor beta chain is a singleton in its sample. As yet, its antigen is unknown. Profiled with immunoSEQ multiplex PCR; TCRdb holds only in-frame clones, not every one. The table includes roughly 200,000 clones, approximately 90% detected once. The sample belongs to a study of T cell responses to AZD1222 COVID-19 vaccine. Study results and caveats: Unmutated variant regions reportedly attract nearly half of all spike-specific TCRs. Seropositive at baseline were only 5 or 6 AZD1222 recipients. The repertoires were collected only after the peak T cell response. Clonal diversity was possibly underestimated; the donors were predominantly white British and more often female.

Germline loops: CDR1 DFQATT, CDR2 SNEGSKA (reference sequence). This CDR3 contains 18 residues. After removal of 3 bases from V and 4 bases from J, the junction contained 17 bases not matched to a gene. This sequence joins TRBV20-1 and TRBJ2-2; 7 bases are shared with TRBD2. The sequenced sample was peripheral blood, obtained 28 days after the second dose of the MenACWY control vaccine. This TCR was sampled from an adult who received the MenACWY meningococcal vaccine as a control. CDR3 coding DNA: TGCAGTGCTAGTTCTCCCCTCCTAGCGGACATTGCCACCGGGGAGCTGTTTTTT. It yields the protein CSASSPLLADIATGELFF.